The text below deals with one T cell receptor beta chain. What it binds is unknown. This specimen belongs to a study of cytomegalovirus exposure and HLA in healthy donors. The CDR3 covers 15 residues. Germline CDR1 GTSNPN, CDR2 SVGIG (reference sequence). Trimming at V came to 5 bases and at J to 4 bases, leaving 9 bases not matched to a gene. Notes on the study in general: Association of a missense DCLRE1C variant with TCR beta V- and J-gene trimming was reported in a later analysis. Later work found most CMV-associated TCR beta chains apparently HLA-restricted. It was only CMV serostatus that was available as immune exposure information.

In the PCR, 60 Vbeta and 13 Jbeta primers were used. Measured with immunoSEQ multiplex PCR; TCRdb has only the in-frame clones, and not every one. The repertoire includes 150,000 to 200,000 clones, around 75% of them detected once, and under 5.5% sits in the top ten. Sequencing was carried out using PBMCs. This chain joins TRBV30 and TRBJ1-2; 11 bases fit TRBD1. This receptor was identified in a man aged 18-30 years in good health and CMV-seropositive. CDR3: CAWLTGDRGIYGYTF. The CDR3 nucleotides read TGTGCCTGGTTAACGGGGGACAGGGGGATCTATGGCTACACCTTC.